Detailed here is one TCR beta chain. The germline V and J ends were trimmed by 0 bases and 8 bases, with 11 bases remaining between them. The CDR3 length is 14 residues. CDR1 is MNHEY, CDR2 SVGAGI, per germline. The source of the sample is a study of blood T cell repertoires in COVID-19. Study in general: COVID-19 samples from acute and convalescent phases originated in the United States, Italy and Spain.

Authors' analysis steps: Using reference gene primer amplification, nucleated cell counts were estimated. Assay: immunoSEQ multiplex PCR; the TCRdb copy retains only in-frame clones and omits some. D and trimming were read from the DNA, whereas the V and J calls and clone size are those reported in that table. The sample lists about 210,000 clones, around 83% occurring once. This chain joins TRBV6-5 and TRBJ2-1; a weak D match, TRBD2 (5 bases). The TCR comes from a woman in her fifties or sixties with acute or convalescent COVID-19. The material sequenced was peripheral blood. The CDR3 DNA is TGTGCCAGCAGTTACTCGAAAGGGAGTGATGAGCAGTTCTTC. As protein: CASSYSKGSDEQFF.